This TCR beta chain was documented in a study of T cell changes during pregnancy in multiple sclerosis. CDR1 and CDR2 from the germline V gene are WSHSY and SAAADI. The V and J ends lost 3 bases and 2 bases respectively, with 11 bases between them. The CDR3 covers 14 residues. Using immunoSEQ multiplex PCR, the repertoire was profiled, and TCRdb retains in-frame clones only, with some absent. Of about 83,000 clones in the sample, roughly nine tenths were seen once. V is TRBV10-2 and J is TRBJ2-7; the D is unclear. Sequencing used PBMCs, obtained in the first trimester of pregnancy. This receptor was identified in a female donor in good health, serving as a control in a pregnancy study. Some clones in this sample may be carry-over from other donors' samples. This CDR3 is CASSDRVRPYEQYF. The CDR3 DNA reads TGCGCCAGCAGTGACCGGGTAAGGCCCTACGAGCAGTACTTC.